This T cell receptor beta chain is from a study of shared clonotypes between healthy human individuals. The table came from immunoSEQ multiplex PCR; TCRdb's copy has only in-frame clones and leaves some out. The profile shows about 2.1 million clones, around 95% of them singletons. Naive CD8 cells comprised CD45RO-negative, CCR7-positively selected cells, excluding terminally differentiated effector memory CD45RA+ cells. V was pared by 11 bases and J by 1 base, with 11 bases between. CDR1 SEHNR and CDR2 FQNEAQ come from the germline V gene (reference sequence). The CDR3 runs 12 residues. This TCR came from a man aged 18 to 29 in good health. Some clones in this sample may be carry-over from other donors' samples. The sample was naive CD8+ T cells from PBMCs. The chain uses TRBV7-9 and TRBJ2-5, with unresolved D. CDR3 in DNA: TGTGCCTGCAATTGGGGCCAAGAGACCCAGTACTTC. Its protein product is CACNWGQETQYF.